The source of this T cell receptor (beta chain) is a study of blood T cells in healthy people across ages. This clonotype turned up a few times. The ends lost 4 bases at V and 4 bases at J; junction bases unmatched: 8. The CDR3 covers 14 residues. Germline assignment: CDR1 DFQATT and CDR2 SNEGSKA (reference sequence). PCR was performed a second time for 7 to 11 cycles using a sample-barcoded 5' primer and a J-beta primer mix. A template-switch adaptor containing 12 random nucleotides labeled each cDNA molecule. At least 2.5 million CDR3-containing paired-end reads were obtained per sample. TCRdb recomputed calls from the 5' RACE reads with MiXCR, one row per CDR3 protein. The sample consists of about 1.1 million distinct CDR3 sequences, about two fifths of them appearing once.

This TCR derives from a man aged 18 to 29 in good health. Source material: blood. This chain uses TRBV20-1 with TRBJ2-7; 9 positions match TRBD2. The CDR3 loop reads CSATNPSGAYEQYF. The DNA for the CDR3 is TGCAGTGCTACCAATCCTAGCGGGGCTTACGAGCAGTACTTC.